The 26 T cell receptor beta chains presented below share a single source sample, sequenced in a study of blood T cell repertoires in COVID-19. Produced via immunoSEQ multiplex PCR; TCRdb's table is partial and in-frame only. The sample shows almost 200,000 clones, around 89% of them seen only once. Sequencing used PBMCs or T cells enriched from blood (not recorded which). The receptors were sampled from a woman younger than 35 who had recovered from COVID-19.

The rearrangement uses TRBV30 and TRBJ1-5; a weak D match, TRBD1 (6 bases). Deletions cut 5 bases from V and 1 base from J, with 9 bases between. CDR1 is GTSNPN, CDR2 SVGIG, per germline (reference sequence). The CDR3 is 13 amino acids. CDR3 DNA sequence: TGTGCCTGGGGAGGACAGAGCAATCAGCCCCAGCATTTT. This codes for CAWGGQSNQPQHF.

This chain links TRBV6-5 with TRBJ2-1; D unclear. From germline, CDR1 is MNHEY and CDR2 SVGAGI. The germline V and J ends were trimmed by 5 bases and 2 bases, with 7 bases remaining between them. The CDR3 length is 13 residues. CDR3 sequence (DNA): TGTGCCAGCAGTCTAGAGACCTACAATGAGCAGTTCTTC. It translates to CASSLETYNEQFF.

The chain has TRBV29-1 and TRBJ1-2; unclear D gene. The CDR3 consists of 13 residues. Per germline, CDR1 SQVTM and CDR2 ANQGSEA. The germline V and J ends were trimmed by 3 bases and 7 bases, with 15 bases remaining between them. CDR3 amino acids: CSVEVDRGSGYTF. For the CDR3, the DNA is TGCAGCGTTGAGGTCGACCGGGGATCTGGCTACACCTTC.

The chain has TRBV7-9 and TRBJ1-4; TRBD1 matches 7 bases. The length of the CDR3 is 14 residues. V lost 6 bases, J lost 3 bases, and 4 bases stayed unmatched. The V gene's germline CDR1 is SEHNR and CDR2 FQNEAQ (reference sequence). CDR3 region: CASRQGQPNEKLFF. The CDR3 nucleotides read TGTGCCAGCAGACAGGGACAGCCTAATGAAAAACTGTTTTTT.

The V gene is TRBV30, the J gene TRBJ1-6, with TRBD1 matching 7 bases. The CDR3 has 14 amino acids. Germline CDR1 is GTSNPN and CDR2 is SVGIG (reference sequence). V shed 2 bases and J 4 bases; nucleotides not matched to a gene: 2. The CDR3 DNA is TGTGCCTGGAGTAGGGGACAGTATAATTCACCCCTCCACTTT. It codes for CAWSRGQYNSPLHF.

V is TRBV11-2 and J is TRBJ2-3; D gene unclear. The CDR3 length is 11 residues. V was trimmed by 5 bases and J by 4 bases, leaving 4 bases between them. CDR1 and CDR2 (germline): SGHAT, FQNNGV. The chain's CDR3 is CASSPADTQYF. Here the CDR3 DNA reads TGTGCCAGCAGCCCTGCAGATACGCAGTATTTT.

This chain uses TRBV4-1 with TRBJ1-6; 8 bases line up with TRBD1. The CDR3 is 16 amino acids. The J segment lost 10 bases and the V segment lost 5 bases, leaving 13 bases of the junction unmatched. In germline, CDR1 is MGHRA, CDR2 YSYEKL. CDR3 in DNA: TGCGCCAGCAGCGCGTCGACAGGGGAAGGAGGGTCACCCCTCCACTTT. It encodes CASSASTGEGGSPLHF.

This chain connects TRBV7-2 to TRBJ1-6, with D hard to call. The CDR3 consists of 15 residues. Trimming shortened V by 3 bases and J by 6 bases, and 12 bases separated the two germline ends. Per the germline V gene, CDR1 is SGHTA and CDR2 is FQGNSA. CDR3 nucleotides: TGTGCCAGCAGCTTCCTGGCAGCTAGTAATTCACCCCTCCACTTT. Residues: CASSFLAASNSPLHF.

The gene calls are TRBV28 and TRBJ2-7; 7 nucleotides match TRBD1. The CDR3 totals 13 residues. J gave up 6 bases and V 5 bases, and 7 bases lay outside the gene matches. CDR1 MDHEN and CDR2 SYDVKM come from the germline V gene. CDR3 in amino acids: CASSPRDRSEQYF. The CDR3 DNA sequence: TGTGCCAGCAGTCCGAGGGACAGAAGCGAGCAGTACTTC. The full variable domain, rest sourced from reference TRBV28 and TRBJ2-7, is DVKVTQSSRYLVKRTGEKVFLECVQDMDHENMFWYRQDPGLGLRLIYFSYDVKMKEKGDIPEGYSVSREKKERFSLILESASTNQTSMYLCASSPRDRSEQYFGPGTRLTVT.

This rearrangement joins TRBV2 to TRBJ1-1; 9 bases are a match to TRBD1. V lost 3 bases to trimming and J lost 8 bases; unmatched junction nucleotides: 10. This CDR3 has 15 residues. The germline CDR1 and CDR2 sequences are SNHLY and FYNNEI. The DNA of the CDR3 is TGTGCCAGCAGTGAGGCGGACAGGGGTGATCGCGAAGCTTTCTTT. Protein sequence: CASSEADRGDREAFF.

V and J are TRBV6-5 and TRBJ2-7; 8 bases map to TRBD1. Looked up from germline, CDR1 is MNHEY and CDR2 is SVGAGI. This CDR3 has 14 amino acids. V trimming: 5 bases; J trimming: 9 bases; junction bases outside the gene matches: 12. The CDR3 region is CASSLQGARNSQYF. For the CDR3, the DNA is TGTGCCAGCAGTCTCCAGGGGGCGCGAAACTCGCAGTACTTC.

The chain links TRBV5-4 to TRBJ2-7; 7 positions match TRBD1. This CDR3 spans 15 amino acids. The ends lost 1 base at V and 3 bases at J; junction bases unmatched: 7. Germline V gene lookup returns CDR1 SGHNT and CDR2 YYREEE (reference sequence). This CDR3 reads CASSLSGQAHYEQYF. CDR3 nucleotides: TGTGCCAGCAGCTTGTCCGGACAGGCCCACTACGAGCAGTACTTC.

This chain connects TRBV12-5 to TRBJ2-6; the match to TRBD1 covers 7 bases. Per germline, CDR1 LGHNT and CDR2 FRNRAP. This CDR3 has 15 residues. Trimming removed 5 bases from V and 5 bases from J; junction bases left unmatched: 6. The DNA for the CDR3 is TGTGCTAGTGGTCTAACAGGGGCGAGGGCCAACGTCCTGACTTTC. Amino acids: CASGLTGARANVLTF. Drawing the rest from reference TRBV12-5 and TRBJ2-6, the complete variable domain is DARVTQTPRHKVTEMGQEVTMRCQPILGHNTVFWYRQTMMQGLELLAYFRNRAPLDDSGMPKDRFSAEMPDATLATLKIQPSEPRDSAVYFCASGLTGARANVLTFGAGSRLTVL.

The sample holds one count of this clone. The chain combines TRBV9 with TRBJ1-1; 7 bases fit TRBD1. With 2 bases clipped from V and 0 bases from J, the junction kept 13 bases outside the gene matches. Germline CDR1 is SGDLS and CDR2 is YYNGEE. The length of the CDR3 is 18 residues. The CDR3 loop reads CASSVGPASGTVNTEAFF. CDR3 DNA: TGTGCCAGCAGCGTCGGGCCAGCCTCCGGGACAGTGAACACTGAAGCTTTCTTT.

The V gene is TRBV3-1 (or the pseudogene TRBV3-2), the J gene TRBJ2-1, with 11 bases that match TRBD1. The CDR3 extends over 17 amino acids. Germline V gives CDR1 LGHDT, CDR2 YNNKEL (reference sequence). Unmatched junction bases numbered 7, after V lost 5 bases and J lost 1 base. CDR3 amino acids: CASSSWTGGASYNEQFF. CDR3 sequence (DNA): TGTGCCAGCAGCTCCTGGACAGGGGGCGCTTCCTACAATGAGCAGTTCTTC.

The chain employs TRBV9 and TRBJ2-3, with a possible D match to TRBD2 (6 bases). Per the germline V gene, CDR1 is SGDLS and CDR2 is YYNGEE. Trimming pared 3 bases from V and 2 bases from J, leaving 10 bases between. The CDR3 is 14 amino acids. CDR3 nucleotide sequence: TGTGCCAGCAGCGAGGGACTTCACACAGATACGCAGTATTTT. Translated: CASSEGLHTDTQYF.

CDR3 nucleotide sequence: TGTGCCACCAGTGGTATCTATCATGGGGGGAGCTCCTACAATGAGCAGTTCTTC. Protein product: CATSGIYHGGSSYNEQFF. This rearrangement joins TRBV24-1 to TRBJ2-1; D is possibly TRBD2 (6 bases). The ends were cut back, 5 bases at V and 0 bases at J, with 19 bases in the middle. The CDR3 runs 18 residues. Germline lookup yields CDR1 KGHDR and CDR2 SFDVKD.

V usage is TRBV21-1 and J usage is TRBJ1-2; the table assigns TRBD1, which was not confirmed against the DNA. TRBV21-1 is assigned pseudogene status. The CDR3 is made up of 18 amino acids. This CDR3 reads CASSKAKIAGEGDYGYTF. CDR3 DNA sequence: TGTGCCAGCAGCAAAGCTAAGATCGCAGGGGAAGGGGACTATGGCTACACCTTC.

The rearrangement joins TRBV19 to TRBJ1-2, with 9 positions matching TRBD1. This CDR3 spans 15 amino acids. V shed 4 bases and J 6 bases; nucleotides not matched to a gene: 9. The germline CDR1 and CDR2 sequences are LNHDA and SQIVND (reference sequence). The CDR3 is CASSTPGQGVNGYTF. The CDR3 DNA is TGTGCCAGTAGTACCCCGGGACAGGGCGTGAATGGCTACACCTTC.

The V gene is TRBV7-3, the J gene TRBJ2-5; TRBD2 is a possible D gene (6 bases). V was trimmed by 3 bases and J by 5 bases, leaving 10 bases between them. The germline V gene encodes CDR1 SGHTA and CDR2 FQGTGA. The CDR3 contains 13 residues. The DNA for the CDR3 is TGTGCCAGCAGCTTCGGGGCGGGGGAGACCCAGTACTTC. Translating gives CASSFGAGETQYF. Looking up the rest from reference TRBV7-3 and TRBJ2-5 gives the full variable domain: GAGVSQTPSNKVTEKGKYVELRCDPISGHTALYWYRQSLGQGPEFLIYFQGTGAADDSGLPNDRFFAVRPEGSVSTLKIQRTERGDSAVYLCASSFGAGETQYFGPGTRLLVL.

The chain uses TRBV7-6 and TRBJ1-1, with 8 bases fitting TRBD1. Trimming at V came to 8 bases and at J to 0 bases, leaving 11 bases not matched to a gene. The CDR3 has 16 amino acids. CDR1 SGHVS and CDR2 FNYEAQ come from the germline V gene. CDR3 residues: CASSGGRGGLNTEAFF. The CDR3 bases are TGTGCCAGCTCAGGGGGCAGGGGAGGGTTGAACACTGAAGCTTTCTTT.

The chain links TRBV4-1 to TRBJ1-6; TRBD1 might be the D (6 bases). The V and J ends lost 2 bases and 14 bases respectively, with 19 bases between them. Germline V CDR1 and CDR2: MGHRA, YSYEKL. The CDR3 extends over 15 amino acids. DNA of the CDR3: TGCGCCAGCAGCCAATCACAGGGCGATGGGGGAGCCCTCCACTTT. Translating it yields CASSQSQGDGGALHF.

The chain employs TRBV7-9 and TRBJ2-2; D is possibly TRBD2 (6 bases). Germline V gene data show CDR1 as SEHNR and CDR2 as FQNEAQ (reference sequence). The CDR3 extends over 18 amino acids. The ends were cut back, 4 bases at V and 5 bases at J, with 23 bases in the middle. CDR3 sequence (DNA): TGTGCCAGCAGCTCGCATCAACTCCGGGACTTAAGAACCGGGGAGCTGTTTTTT. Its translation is CASSSHQLRDLRTGELFF.

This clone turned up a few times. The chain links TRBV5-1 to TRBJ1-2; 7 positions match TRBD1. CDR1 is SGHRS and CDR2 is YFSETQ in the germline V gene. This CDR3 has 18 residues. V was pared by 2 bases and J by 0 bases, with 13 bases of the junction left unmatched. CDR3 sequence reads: CASSFYRDRTHTNYGYTF. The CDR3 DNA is TGCGCCAGCAGCTTTTACCGGGACAGAACCCATACTAACTATGGCTACACCTTC.

CDR3 nucleotide sequence: TGTGCCATCAGTGGTGGTAGCGGGGAGGAGCAGTACTTC. It specifies CAISGGSGEEQYF. The chain has TRBV10-3 and TRBJ2-7; TRBD2 agrees at 8 bases. CDR3 length: 13 amino acids. V shed 4 bases, J shed 7 bases, and the junction held 6 bases outside the gene matches. CDR1 and CDR2 from the germline V gene are ENHRY and SYGVKD.

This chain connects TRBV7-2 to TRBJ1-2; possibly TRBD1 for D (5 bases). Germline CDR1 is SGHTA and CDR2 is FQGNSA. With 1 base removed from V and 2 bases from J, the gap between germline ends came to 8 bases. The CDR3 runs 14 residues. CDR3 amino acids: CASSLDGGNYGYTF. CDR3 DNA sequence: TGTGCCAGCAGCTTAGATGGGGGGAACTATGGCTACACCTTC.